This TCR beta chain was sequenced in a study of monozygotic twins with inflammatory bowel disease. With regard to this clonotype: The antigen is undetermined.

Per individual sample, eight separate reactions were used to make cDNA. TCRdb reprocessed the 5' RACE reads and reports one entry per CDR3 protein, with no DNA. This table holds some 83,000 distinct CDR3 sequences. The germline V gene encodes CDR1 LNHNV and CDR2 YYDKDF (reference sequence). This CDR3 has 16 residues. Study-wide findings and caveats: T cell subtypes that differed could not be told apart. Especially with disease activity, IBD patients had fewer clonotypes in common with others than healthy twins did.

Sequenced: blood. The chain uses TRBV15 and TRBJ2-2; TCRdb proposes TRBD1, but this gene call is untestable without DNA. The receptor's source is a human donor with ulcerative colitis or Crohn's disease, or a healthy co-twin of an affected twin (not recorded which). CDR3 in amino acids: CATSRGTGGHTGELFF.